This TCR beta chain was profiled in a study of response to subunit inactivated influenza vaccine. Using its own MiXCR run on the RT-PCR reads, TCRdb lists one record per CDR3 protein. The repertoire consists of a few hundred thousand distinct CDR3 sequences, with 22% occurring once and the leading ten covering 10%. Germline CDR1 is SGHDT and CDR2 is YYEEEE. V gave up 4 bases and J gave up 7 bases; unmatched junction bases: 8. The CDR3 spans 14 residues. V gene TRBV5-6 combines with J gene TRBJ2-5; 9 bases line up with TRBD1. The sequence was collected from a man in his fifties or sixties who received an inactivated influenza vaccine. The specimen comprised PBMCs from blood, sampled about 19 months after vaccination. The CDR3 nucleotides read TGTGCCAGCAGCACCCGGGACAGGGACTTGACCCAGTACTTC. Protein: CASSTRDRDLTQYF.